This TCR beta chain was profiled in a study of monozygotic twins with inflammatory bowel disease. CDR3 length equals 17 residues. The germline gives CDR1 SGHTA, CDR2 FQGTGA. After re-calling the 5' RACE reads, TCRdb lists one entry per CDR3 protein, DNA absent. In all, the sample yields about 330,000 distinct CDR3 sequences. This sequence originates from a human donor with ulcerative colitis or Crohn's disease, or a healthy co-twin of an affected twin (not recorded which). This chain connects TRBV7-3 to TRBJ2-1; TCRdb picks TRBD2, but there is no DNA to check that call. Sequenced sample: blood. The CDR3 region is CASSLDRAVGSYNEQFF.